This is a list of T cell receptor beta chains from one sample in a study of OX40 agonist ivuxolimab in advanced cancers. The table came from immunoSEQ multiplex PCR; TCRdb's copy has only in-frame clones and leaves some out. The sample contains tens of thousands of clones, approximately 86% of which appear only once. Sequencing used CD4+ or CD8+ T cells sorted from blood, obtained in a trial of the OX40 agonist ivuxolimab. The receptors were sampled from an adult with an advanced solid tumor such as melanoma, head and neck, liver or kidney cancer. Each CDR3 is given with its conserved first and last residue. The order of the fields is CDR3 DNA, CDR3 protein, clone size, D gene, J gene, V gene. D genes are given only for firm matches. Expanded clones get a size class; other rows say once, few or many, or leave the size out.

DNA: TGTGCCAGCAGCTGGCGCGGGACAGGGGTAGAGACCCAGTACTTC
CDR3: CASSWRGTGVETQYF
size: NA
D: TRBD1
J: TRBJ2-5
V: TRBV7-9

DNA: TGTGCCAGCAGCTTAGCGCAGGGGTGGAATCAGCCCCAGCATTTT
CDR3: CASSLAQGWNQPQHF
size: NA
D: NA
J: TRBJ1-5
V: TRBV7-2

DNA: TGTGCCAGCAGCTTAGCGGTATCTAGCGGGATATACGAGCAGTACTTC
CDR3: CASSLAVSSGIYEQYF
size: NA
D: TRBD2
J: TRBJ2-7
V: TRBV7-2

DNA: TGTGCCAGCAGTGAGCCAGGACCCTACGAGCAGTACTTC
CDR3: CASSEPGPYEQYF
size: NA
D: NA
J: TRBJ2-7
V: TRBV6-1

DNA: TGCAGCGTTGAAGGGATCAGCATGAACACTGAAGCTTTCTTT
CDR3: CSVEGISMNTEAFF
size: few
D: NA
J: TRBJ1-1
V: TRBV29-1

DNA: TGTGCCAGCAGCTTACGGGACTACAACAATGAGCAGTTCTTC
CDR3: CASSLRDYNNEQFF
size: NA
D: TRBD2
J: TRBJ2-1
V: TRBV7-3

DNA: TGTGCCAGCAGTTTAAGGGGGGGGCATGGCTATGGCTACACCTTC
CDR3: CASSLRGGHGYGYTF
size: NA
D: NA
J: TRBJ1-2
V: TRBV27

DNA: TGTGCCAGCAGCGTAGGAGGCGGCGGAGGGAACACCGGGGAGCTGTTTTTT
CDR3: CASSVGGGGGNTGELFF
size: NA
D: NA
J: TRBJ2-2
V: TRBV9

DNA: TGTGCCAGCCGCCCCGTTTCAGGACAGGGCGGAGAGACCCAGTACTTC
CDR3: CASRPVSGQGGETQYF
size: NA
D: TRBD1
J: TRBJ2-5
V: TRBV7-9

DNA: TGTGCCAGCAGCCCAACCACCTCCTCTGGGGCCAACGTCCTGACTTTC
CDR3: CASSPTTSSGANVLTF
size: NA
D: NA
J: TRBJ2-6
V: TRBV5-4

DNA: TGTGCCAGCAAAGGACAGGCGCAAGATAATTCACCCCTCCACTTT
CDR3: CASKGQAQDNSPLHF
size: NA
D: TRBD1
J: TRBJ1-6
V: TRBV6-1

DNA: TGTGCCTGGAGTGCGACACTAGCGGGAGCCTTATACTTC
CDR3: CAWSATLAGALYF
size: NA
D: TRBD2
J: TRBJ2-7
V: TRBV30

DNA: TGTGCCAGCAGCCCCAGGACTAGATGGAACACCGGGGAGCTGTTTTTT
CDR3: CASSPRTRWNTGELFF
size: NA
D: TRBD2
J: TRBJ2-2
V: TRBV7-2

DNA: TGTGCCAGCAGCTTAGATTTACAGGGAGGGAAACTGTTTTTT
CDR3: CASSLDLQGGKLFF
size: few
D: NA
J: TRBJ1-4
V: TRBV7-9

DNA: TGTGCCAGCAGCCAACAGGGGGCAGGTTTAGATACGCAGTATTTT
CDR3: CASSQQGAGLDTQYF
size: NA
D: TRBD1
J: TRBJ2-3
V: TRBV4-2

DNA: TGCAGCGTAACTCAGACTAGCGGGAGTCTGTACGAGCAGTACTTC
CDR3: CSVTQTSGSLYEQYF
size: NA
D: TRBD2
J: TRBJ2-7
V: TRBV29-1

DNA: TGTGCCAGCAGCGCAGGACCGCTCGGCGGCTACACCTTC
CDR3: CASSAGPLGGYTF
size: NA
D: NA
J: TRBJ1-2
V: TRBV28

DNA: TGTGCCTGGAGTGGACTATTCGGGGATACGCAGTATTTT
CDR3: CAWSGLFGDTQYF
size: NA
D: NA
J: TRBJ2-3
V: TRBV30

DNA: TGTGCTAGTGGTTTGGTACTCGGGGGGCAAGAGACCCAGTACTTC
CDR3: CASGLVLGGQETQYF
size: once
D: TRBD2
J: TRBJ2-5
V: TRBV12-5

DNA: TGTGCCAGCAGCCCCTGGACAGAAGGAAATGGCTACACCTTC
CDR3: CASSPWTEGNGYTF
size: NA
D: NA
J: TRBJ1-2
V: TRBV5-5

DNA: TGTGCCAGCAGCTTAAGGGCAGAATTGTACAATGAGCAGTTCTTC
CDR3: CASSLRAELYNEQFF
size: NA
D: NA
J: TRBJ2-1
V: TRBV7-8

DNA: TGTGCCAGCAGCGCCCAGGGGGCCTATGGCTACACCTTC
CDR3: CASSAQGAYGYTF
size: NA
D: TRBD1
J: TRBJ1-2
V: TRBV7-6